This TCR beta chain was obtained from a study of identical twins. General study results and limits: There were fewer insertions in abundant cord blood beta clonotypes, but memory repertoires showed no such pattern. Recombination models fit unrelated individuals' TCR alpha sharing but underestimated twins'. Out-of-frame alpha sequences that twins shared showed excess low generation probability. Because invariant MAIT and iNKT cells could be present, zero-insertion analyses could be partly confounded.

This clonotype was observed many times. What it binds is unknown. TCRdb itself ran the 5' RACE reads through MiXCR, one entry per CDR3 protein. The repertoire includes a few hundred thousand distinct CDR3 sequences, more than 9% of them detected once, and roughly 3% sits in the top ten. The data were also submitted as part of a second study, on yellow fever vaccine responses in identical twins.

This TCR derives from a young woman in good health. Sequenced input: PBMCs.

The CDR3 DNA reads as TGTGCCAGCAGTGAGACCTGGGGGGGATCCTACGAGCAGTACTTC. This translates into CASSETWGGSYEQYF. The chain couples TRBV2 to TRBJ2-7; 7 bases fit TRBD2. This CDR3 spans 15 amino acids. Germline V gene data show CDR1 as SNHLY and CDR2 as FYNNEI. J was trimmed by 1 base and V by 3 bases; bases with no gene match: 6.